Following are 24 T cell receptor beta chains from one sample sequenced in a study of spatial heterogeneity in lung cancer. TCRdb used MiXCR to reprocess the 5' RACE reads, holding one entry per CDR3 protein. The sample has 150 or so distinct CDR3 sequences, 15% to 20% seen once; the top ten hold around two fifths. The sample's time point: sample taken at primary tumor resection. Material: normal lung tissue next to the tumor, obtained at surgery. All receptors derive from a female donor with early-stage non-small cell lung cancer.

This clonotype is large in the sample. A library made for alpha chains picked up this beta chain off target, so its size means little. The gene calls are TRBV7-2 and TRBJ2-6; D is unclear. Trimming removed 5 bases at V and 1 base at J, with 6 bases between. The germline V gene has CDR1 SGHTA and CDR2 FQGNSA. The CDR3 is made up of 14 amino acids. This chain's CDR3 is CASSQRSGANVLTF. In DNA form, the CDR3 reads TGTGCCAGCAGCCAACGGTCTGGGGCCAACGTCCTGACTTTC.

In its sample, this clonotype ranks as large. This beta chain lies outside the target of a library built for alpha chains; its clone size means little. The chain combines TRBV2 with TRBJ2-7, with TRBD1 identical over 7 bases. Losses at the gene ends were 4 bases for V and 3 bases for J; bases not matched to a gene: 3. In germline, CDR1 is SNHLY, CDR2 FYNNEI. This CDR3 has 13 amino acids. The CDR3 reads CASSVDRDYEQYF. CDR3 sequence (DNA): TGTGCCAGCAGTGTAGACAGGGACTACGAGCAGTACTTC.

This clonotype has just a few counts. This beta chain was picked up by a library intended for alpha chains and is off target, so its count carries little meaning. This chain uses TRBV6-5 with TRBJ2-7; D remains unclear. Trimming stripped 0 bases from V and 7 bases from J, with 16 bases between. CDR3 length equals 15 residues. The germline V gene has CDR1 MNHEY and CDR2 SVGAGI. The CDR3 bases are TGTGCCAGCAGTTACTCGATTGGGCCCTTCTCGGAGCAGTACTTC. This sequence encodes CASSYSIGPFSEQYF.

A remark on this clonotype: This beta chain is a stray sequence in a library constructed for alpha chains; its clone size is not meaningful. The V and J genes are TRBV3-1 and TRBJ2-3; 13 positions agree with TRBD2. The CDR3 contains 16 residues. CDR1 LGHDT and CDR2 YNNKEL come from the germline V gene (reference sequence). The ends lost 5 bases at V and 1 base at J; junction bases unmatched: 3. CDR3 protein: CASSFGLAGGTDTQYF. DNA of the CDR3: TGTGCCAGCAGCTTTGGACTAGCGGGGGGCACAGATACGCAGTATTTT.

By frequency in the sample, this clonotype is hyperexpanded (1% or more). Being off target in a library aimed at alpha chains, this beta chain has a size of little meaning. This chain links TRBV9 with TRBJ2-7; TRBD2 agrees at 9 bases. Germline V gene lookup returns CDR1 SGDLS and CDR2 YYNGEE. The junction had 4 bases not matched to a gene; V was cut back by 4 bases and J by 2 bases. The CDR3 loop spans 14 amino acids. For the CDR3, the DNA is TGTGCCAGCAGCCCGGGACTAGCCACCTACGAGCAGTACTTC. As protein: CASSPGLATYEQYF.

As regards this clonotype: This beta chain represents an off-target read in a library built for alpha chains; its size is of limited meaning. The genes are TRBV6-5 and TRBJ2-3, with D hard to call. Deletions cut 4 bases from V and 5 bases from J, with 13 bases between. Germline V gives CDR1 MNHEY, CDR2 SVGAGI. The CDR3 length is 14 residues. This chain's CDR3 is CASSSDGPLDTQYF. The CDR3 nucleotides read TGTGCCAGCAGTTCGGACGGCCCCTTAGATACGCAGTATTTT.

This clonotype is large in the sample. For a library built for alpha chains, this beta chain is a stray read; little rests on its size. The J gene is TRBJ2-1, the V gene TRBV7-2, with D unresolved. CDR1 is SGHTA, CDR2 FQGNSA, per germline. V lost 1 base to trimming and J lost 6 bases, with 10 bases between them. The CDR3 is made up of 14 amino acids. The CDR3: CASSLGPTTNEQFF. For the CDR3, the DNA is TGTGCCAGCAGCTTAGGTCCTACTACCAATGAGCAGTTCTTC.

On this clonotype: This beta chain lies outside the target of a library built for alpha chains; its clone size means little. J is TRBJ2-6 and V is TRBV3-1; D is perhaps TRBD2 (6 bases). The V end was cut by 3 bases, the J end by 6 bases, with 12 bases between. The germline CDR1 and CDR2 sequences are LGHDT and YNNKEL (reference sequence). This CDR3 has 15 residues. The CDR3 sequence: CASSQGTGPANVLTF. The CDR3 bases are TGTGCCAGCAGCCAGGGGACTGGTCCGGCCAACGTCCTGACTTTC.

This clonotype is judged hyperexpanded (1% or more). This beta chain is off target for a library built for alpha chains, so its abundance means little. J is TRBJ2-1 and V is TRBV7-2, with 7 nucleotides matching TRBD2. CDR1 and CDR2 (germline): SGHTA, FQGNSA. With V trimmed by 1 base and J by 7 bases, 7 bases remained unmatched. The CDR3 runs to 15 residues. The CDR3 nucleotides are TGTGCCAGCAGCTTAGGAACTAGCGCCTGGAATGAGCAGTTCTTC. As protein: CASSLGTSAWNEQFF.

As for this clonotype: For a library built for alpha chains, this beta chain is a stray read; little rests on its size. The chain combines TRBV20-1 with TRBJ2-1; 10 bases fit TRBD2. Germline CDR1 DFQATT, CDR2 SNEGSKA (reference sequence). The CDR3 runs 13 residues. After removal of 5 bases from V and 8 bases from J, the junction contained 6 bases not matched to a gene. The CDR3 here is CSAPMGLAHEQFF. The DNA for the CDR3 is TGCAGTGCTCCGATGGGACTAGCGCATGAGCAGTTCTTC.

By share, this clonotype ranks as large. The size of this beta chain means little, since it is a stray read in a library made for alpha chains. The rearrangement joins TRBV6-2 or TRBV6-3 to TRBJ2-1, with D maybe TRBD2 (5 bases). V was pared by 0 bases and J by 12 bases, with 9 bases between. Germline V CDR1 and CDR2: MNHEY, SVGEGT. The CDR3 totals 12 residues. In nucleotides, the CDR3 is TGTGCCAGCAGTTACTCGAAGGACTCGCAGTTCTTC. It is translated as CASSYSKDSQFF.

A remark on this clonotype: A library prepared for alpha chains yielded this beta chain as an off-target read; its size is of little meaning. The chain is built from TRBV2 and TRBJ2-1; TRBD2 might be the D (6 bases). V was shortened by 7 bases and J by 4 bases, with 20 bases between the two germline ends. The CDR3 length is 16 residues. The germline CDR1 and CDR2 sequences are SNHLY and FYNNEI. CDR3 residues: CASMAGLTREYNEQFF. The CDR3 DNA is TGTGCCAGCATGGCGGGGCTTACCCGAGAGTACAATGAGCAGTTCTTC.

By sample fraction, this clonotype is medium-sized. This beta chain is an off-target read within a library intended for alpha chains, so its frequency means little. The chain is built from TRBV19 and TRBJ2-3; no clear D. Germline loops: CDR1 LNHDA, CDR2 SQIVND (reference sequence). The V end was cut by 10 bases, the J end by 8 bases, with 16 bases between. This CDR3 comprises 12 residues. The CDR3 DNA sequence: TGTGCCACCCACCAAGTTGTGGGTACGCAGTATTTT. Its translation: CATHQVVGTQYF. Based on the CDR3 plus reference TRBV19 and TRBJ2-3, the full variable domain is DGGITQSPKYLFRKEGQNVTLSCEQNLNHDAMYWYRQDPGQGLRLIYYSQIVNDFQKGDIAEGYSVSREKKESFPLTVTSAQKNPTAFYLCATHQVVGTQYFGPGTRLTVL.

This clonotype is judged large. This beta chain represents an off-target read in a library built for alpha chains; its size is of limited meaning. The rearrangement uses TRBV20-1 and TRBJ2-7; D may be TRBD2 (5 bases). The CDR3 spans 14 residues. The germline gives CDR1 DFQATT, CDR2 SNEGSKA (reference sequence). Trimming left V 6 bases short and J 1 base short, with 16 bases between. The CDR3 spells CSAPETGGSYEQYF. As DNA, the CDR3 is TGCAGTGCACCGGAGACGGGCGGGTCCTACGAGCAGTACTTC.

This clonotype was found a few times. This beta chain was picked up by a library intended for alpha chains and is off target, so its count carries little meaning. The V gene is TRBV12-3 or TRBV12-4, the J gene TRBJ1-1; no definite D call. V gave up 2 bases and J gave up 6 bases, with 7 bases separating them. There are 12 residues in the CDR3. The CDR3 DNA reads as TGTGCCAGCAGTTTATTTGCGGCTGAAGCTTTCTTT. This translates into CASSLFAAEAFF.

This clonotype is hyperexpanded within its sample. Because this beta chain is a stray read in a library intended to capture alpha chains, its abundance should not be given much weight. The J gene is TRBJ2-3, the V gene TRBV19; D possibly corresponds to TRBD2 (6 bases). The CDR3 has 16 amino acids. Deletions cut 2 bases from V and 0 bases from J, with 12 bases between. The V gene's germline CDR1 is LNHDA and CDR2 SQIVND (reference sequence). The CDR3 DNA reads TGTGCCAGTAGTATAATGGGACTGGCTAGCACAGATACGCAGTATTTT. It yields the protein CASSIMGLASTDTQYF.

By proportion, this clonotype is medium-sized. This beta chain is a stray read from a library made for alpha chains; its abundance is not meaningful. J is TRBJ2-5 and V is TRBV11-3; D perhaps matches TRBD2 (6 bases). The CDR3 covers 15 residues. Germline CDR1 SGHNT, CDR2 YENEEA. The germline V and J ends were trimmed by 2 bases and 7 bases, with 17 bases remaining between them. Here the CDR3 DNA reads TGTGCCAGCAGCTTAACGCGGGGCCCTCTGGGGACCCAGTACTTC. The encoded protein is CASSLTRGPLGTQYF.

Relative to its sample, this clonotype is hyperexpanded. Since it is a stray read in a library aimed at alpha chains, this beta chain has a size that is not meaningful. The genes are TRBV6-5 and TRBJ2-3, with TRBD2 matching 10 bases. The CDR3 contains 15 residues. In germline, CDR1 is MNHEY, CDR2 SVGAGI. V trimming: 5 bases; J trimming: 3 bases; junction bases outside the gene matches: 5. The CDR3 sequence is CASSGAGGPTDTQYF. For the CDR3, the DNA is TGTGCCAGCAGTGGAGCGGGGGGGCCTACAGATACGCAGTATTTT.

A note on this clonotype: This beta chain lies outside the target of a library built for alpha chains; its clone size means little. The chain links TRBV20-1 to TRBJ1-1; 8 bases line up with TRBD1. The CDR3 loop spans 16 amino acids. V was pared by 4 bases and J by 0 bases, with 10 bases of the junction left unmatched. CDR1 and CDR2 (germline): DFQATT, SNEGSKA (reference sequence). The CDR3 nucleotides are TGCAGTGCTACCGATTTCAGGGGGCAGGTGAACACTGAAGCTTTCTTT. This encodes CSATDFRGQVNTEAFF.

Comment on this clonotype: This beta chain was picked up by a library intended for alpha chains and is off target, so its count carries little meaning. This rearrangement joins TRBV12-3 or TRBV12-4 to TRBJ2-7; TRBD2 aligns across 9 bases. CDR3 length: 14 amino acids. V was pared by 4 bases and J by 4 bases, with 5 bases of the junction left unmatched. This chain's CDR3 is CASSSVAGEYEQYF. For the CDR3, the DNA is TGTGCCAGCAGTTCCGTAGCGGGAGAGTACGAGCAGTACTTC.

A remark on this clonotype: Since the library was made to target alpha chains, this beta chain is a stray read and its abundance is not meaningful. The CDR3 loop reads CASSLATSVAYNEQFF. The CDR3 region has the DNA TGCGCCAGCAGCTTGGCGACTAGCGTAGCCTACAATGAGCAGTTCTTC. This chain connects TRBV5-1 to TRBJ2-1; 8 positions agree with TRBD2. The CDR3 length is 16 residues. Per germline, CDR1 SGHRS and CDR2 YFSETQ. The junction had 4 bases not matched to a gene; V was cut back by 0 bases and J by 2 bases.

To note about this clonotype: This beta chain slipped into a library made for alpha chains as a stray read, so its size is not meaningful. The CDR3 nucleotides are TGTGCCTGGAGGGCTAGCGGGAGGAGGGCCGGGGAGCTGTTTTTT. Its translation: CAWRASGRRAGELFF. This chain joins TRBV30 and TRBJ2-2; 11 bases fit TRBD2. The CDR3 runs to 15 residues. In germline, CDR1 is GTSNPN, CDR2 SVGIG (reference sequence). The ends lost 3 bases at V and 6 bases at J; junction bases unmatched: 6.

By frequency in the sample, this clonotype is hyperexpanded. Found in a library prepared for alpha chains, this beta chain is an off-target read, and its abundance has little meaning. The chain combines TRBV18 with TRBJ2-1; TRBD2 matches at 7 bases. Germline CDR1 and CDR2: KGHSH and LQKENI. The junction had 7 bases not matched to a gene; V was cut back by 3 bases and J by 8 bases. CDR3 length: 14 amino acids. CDR3 in amino acids: CASSPRGGEDEQFF. CDR3 coding DNA: TGTGCCAGCTCACCCCGGGGAGGGGAGGATGAGCAGTTCTTC.

By sample share, this clonotype is hyperexpanded (1% or more). This beta chain came through as a stray read in a library set up for alpha chains, and its size says little. The chain joins TRBV2 to TRBJ2-3, with TRBD2 matching over 10 bases. The junction had 6 bases not matched to a gene; V was cut back by 6 bases and J by 3 bases. CDR1 SNHLY and CDR2 FYNNEI come from the germline V gene. The CDR3 sequence is 15 residues long. The DNA for the CDR3 is TGTGCCAGCAGCGGACTAGCGGACCCAACAGATACGCAGTATTTT. This sequence encodes CASSGLADPTDTQYF.